This T cell receptor (beta chain) is drawn from a study of blood T cell repertoires in COVID-19. On the study more broadly: Whether acute or convalescent, the COVID-19 samples came from the United States, Italy and Spain. Sources were T cells, B-cell-depleted T cells, or PBMCs; the material itself was cDNA or gDNA.

The CDR3 is made up of 12 amino acids. Germline lookup yields CDR1 MNHEY and CDR2 SVGAGI. V shed 8 bases, J shed 5 bases, and the junction held 4 bases outside the gene matches. In the original workflow: Amplifying reference gene primers gave estimates of nucleated cell counts. Clones were read by immunoSEQ multiplex PCR, and TCRdb kept only the in-frame ones, dropping some. V and J calls and clone size follow that table, whereas D and trimming were derived from the DNA. The sample has 95,000 to 150,000 clones; approximately 90% are singletons. The sequenced material came from peripheral blood. This TCR derives from a man in his forties with acute or convalescent COVID-19. The chain employs TRBV6-5 and TRBJ2-5; the match to TRBD2 covers 8 bases. CDR3 DNA sequence: TGTGCCAGCCGGGGGGGGGCGGAGACCCAGTACTTC. The encoded protein is CASRGGAETQYF.